A single sample is the source of the 24 T cell receptor beta chains below, sequenced in a study of blood T cell repertoires in COVID-19. Sequenced by immunoSEQ multiplex PCR; TCRdb stores in-frame clones only, minus some. The sample includes around 100,000 clones, 69% seen only once; the top ten take roughly 6%. The sample comprised peripheral blood. The receptors stem from a man older than 75 with acute or convalescent COVID-19.

In this sample, this clone turned up once. The V call is TRBV20-1, the J call TRBJ1-4; D is undetermined. The CDR3 sequence is 11 residues long. CDR1 and CDR2 (germline): DFQATT, SNEGSKA (reference sequence). Deletions cut 0 bases from V and 16 bases from J, with 12 bases between. DNA for the CDR3: TGCAGTGCTAGAGATCCGGTCCACTCGTTTTTT. This encodes CSARDPVHSFF.

The V call is TRBV21-1, the J call TRBJ2-7; the table's D gene call, TRBD1, was not cross checked with the DNA. TRBV21-1 represents a pseudogene. The CDR3 length is 14 residues. Written as DNA, the CDR3 is TGTGCCAGCAGCACGGACTCAGGGGCCAACGAGCAGTACTTC. It is translated as CASSTDSGANEQYF.

This clone came up a few times. The rearrangement joins TRBV29-1 to TRBJ1-2; D is unclear. The germline gives CDR1 SQVTM, CDR2 ANQGSEA. The CDR3 loop spans 11 amino acids. V lost 3 bases to trimming and J lost 2 bases, with 4 bases between them. The CDR3 DNA is TGCAGCGTTGAGAGCAACTATGGCTACACCTTC. Translating gives CSVESNYGYTF.

The table lists this clone with a count of one. This same CDR3 is encoded by further DNA sequences in the sample. The chain links TRBV19 to TRBJ2-7; no clear D gene. CDR1 LNHDA and CDR2 SQIVND come from the germline V gene (reference sequence). V lost 3 bases and J 5 bases, leaving 5 bases between the germline ends. This CDR3 region has 11 residues. CDR3 in DNA: TGTGCCAGTAGTATCAGGAACGAGCAGTACTTC. It encodes CASSIRNEQYF.

This clone has just a few counts. V is TRBV28 and J is TRBJ1-1; a weak D match, TRBD1 (5 bases). CDR1 MDHEN and CDR2 SYDVKM come from the germline V gene. Trimming pared 4 bases from V and 1 base from J, leaving 13 bases between. The CDR3 totals 15 residues. CDR3 DNA: TGTGCCAGCAGTTCGTCGGTGGGGGGGAACACTGAAGCTTTCTTT. This sequence encodes CASSSSVGGNTEAFF.

This chain joins TRBV28 and TRBJ2-6, with a tentative D call TRBD2 (6 bases). Per germline, CDR1 MDHEN and CDR2 SYDVKM. V lost 6 bases and J 1 base, leaving 16 bases between the germline ends. The CDR3 is made up of 17 amino acids. The CDR3 region has the DNA TGTGCCAGCAGGGGACGGGACTCCCGTTCTGGGGCCAACGTCCTGACTTTC. Translating gives CASRGRDSRSGANVLTF.

This clone came up a few times. The rearrangement links TRBV7-2 to TRBJ1-4, with D possibly matching TRBD1 (6 bases). CDR1 is SGHTA, CDR2 FQGNSA, per germline. The CDR3 covers 15 residues. Trimming removed 6 bases from V and 4 bases from J, with 15 bases in between. This CDR3 is CASSPSQGLNEKLFF. The CDR3 coding sequence is TGTGCCAGCAGTCCCTCACAGGGCCTTAATGAAAAACTGTTTTTT.

The V gene is TRBV18, the J gene TRBJ2-7; D possibly uses TRBD1 or TRBD2 (5 bases each). The V gene's germline CDR1 is KGHSH and CDR2 LQKENI. Trimming left V 6 bases short and J 3 bases short, with 18 bases between. The CDR3 length is 15 residues. CDR3 in amino acids: CASSPGSGKVYEQYF. CDR3 nucleotide sequence: TGTGCCAGCTCCCCAGGGTCCGGGAAGGTCTACGAGCAGTACTTC.

The CDR3 region is CASSIQASNYGYTF. The CDR3 DNA reads TGTGCCAGTAGTATACAGGCCTCTAACTATGGCTACACCTTC. The chain links TRBV19 to TRBJ1-2; the D is unclear. Deletions cut 2 bases from V and 0 bases from J, with 7 bases between. CDR3 length: 14 residues. CDR1 LNHDA and CDR2 SQIVND come from the germline V gene (reference sequence). Based on the CDR3 plus reference TRBV19 and TRBJ1-2, the full variable domain is DGGITQSPKYLFRKEGQNVTLSCEQNLNHDAMYWYRQDPGQGLRLIYYSQIVNDFQKGDIAEGYSVSREKKESFPLTVTSAQKNPTAFYLCASSIQASNYGYTFGSGTRLTVV.

V usage is TRBV15 and J usage is TRBJ2-1; D possibly corresponds to TRBD1 (6 bases). The V gene lost 3 bases and the J gene lost 5 bases, with 17 bases spanning the gap. CDR1 is LNHNV and CDR2 is YYDKDF in the germline V gene (reference sequence). The CDR3 totals 16 residues. The CDR3 loop is CATSSGFGTPNNEQFF. As DNA, the CDR3 is TGTGCCACCAGCAGCGGTTTCGGGACACCGAACAATGAGCAGTTCTTC.

The chain links TRBV9 to TRBJ2-7, with 11 bases identical to TRBD1. This CDR3 has 14 residues. V trimming: 3 bases; J trimming: 3 bases; junction bases outside the gene matches: 2. Germline CDR1 and CDR2: SGDLS and YYNGEE. The CDR3 DNA follows: TGTGCCAGCAGCGGAGGGACAGGGGGCTACGAGCAGTACTTC. It yields the protein CASSGGTGGYEQYF. The variable domain in full, with the rest retrieved from reference TRBV9 and TRBJ2-7, is DSGVTQTPKHLITATGQRVTLRCSPRSGDLSVYWYQQSLDQGLQFLIQYYNGEERAKGNILERFSAQQFPDLHSELNLSSLELGDSALYFCASSGGTGGYEQYFGPGTRLTVT.

The chain is built from TRBV28 and TRBJ1-2, with D possibly being TRBD1 (6 bases). Germline CDR1 is MDHEN and CDR2 is SYDVKM. V lost 5 bases and J lost 3, with 13 bases in between. The CDR3 has 14 amino acids. CDR3 sequence (DNA): TGTGCCAGCAGTCAGGGGTGGTGGGACTATGGCTACACCTTC. Encoded protein: CASSQGWWDYGYTF.

The V and J genes are TRBV10-2 and TRBJ2-3, with 9 bases matching TRBD2. CDR3 size: 15 residues. Germline assignment: CDR1 WSHSY and CDR2 SAAADI. V trimming: 6 bases; J trimming: 3 bases; junction bases outside the gene matches: 7. DNA of the CDR3: TGCGCCAGCAGGGATCTAGCGGGGTTGACAGATACGCAGTATTTT. Translation gives CASRDLAGLTDTQYF.

In its sample, this clone was seen a few times. The genes are TRBV24-1 and TRBJ2-1, with 7 nucleotides matching TRBD1. Trimming took 7 bases from V and 7 from J; bases not matched to a gene: 12. Per the germline V gene, CDR1 is KGHDR and CDR2 is SFDVKD. The CDR3 covers 15 residues. CDR3 residues: CATRARDSKVNEQFF. For the CDR3, the DNA is TGTGCCACCAGGGCCCGGGACAGTAAGGTGAATGAGCAGTTCTTC.

In this sample, this clone turned up a few times. This rearrangement joins TRBV21-1 to TRBJ1-1; the listed D gene, TRBD1, was not tested against the DNA. TRBV21-1 counts as a pseudogene. The CDR3 has 18 residues. Written as DNA, the CDR3 is TGTGCCAGCAGCCTCTGGGGAACAGGACCCCAAGGTGACACTGAAGCTTTCTTT. It encodes CASSLWGTGPQGDTEAFF.

This clone was seen a single time. The V and J genes are TRBV9 and TRBJ2-2; D call uncertain. The germline V gene encodes CDR1 SGDLS and CDR2 YYNGEE. This CDR3 contains 14 residues. With 2 bases removed from V and 5 bases from J, the gap between germline ends came to 10 bases. The CDR3 region has the DNA TGTGCCAGCAGCGTGGATACAGAAACCGGGGAGCTGTTTTTT. This encodes CASSVDTETGELFF.

This chain connects TRBV27 to TRBJ2-2; 8 bases are shared with TRBD2. The trim removed 6 bases at V and 5 bases at J, leaving 11 bases unmatched. Germline V gene lookup returns CDR1 MNHEY and CDR2 SMNVEV (reference sequence). This CDR3 region has 16 residues. The CDR3 is CASRGAGRAWTGELFF. CDR3 bases: TGTGCCAGCAGGGGGGCCGGGAGGGCCTGGACCGGGGAGCTGTTTTTT.

The chain has TRBV10-3 and TRBJ1-5, with D uncertain. CDR1 is ENHRY, CDR2 SYGVKD, per germline. The CDR3 is 14 amino acids. The V gene lost 5 bases and the J gene lost 0 bases, with 8 bases spanning the gap. This CDR3 is CAISSGNSNQPQHF. CDR3 in DNA: TGTGCCATCAGTTCGGGGAATAGCAATCAGCCCCAGCATTTT.

The chain joins TRBV12-3 or TRBV12-4 to TRBJ1-5, with a tentative D call TRBD1 (5 bases). The CDR3 consists of 13 residues. V lost 5 bases, J lost 5 bases, and 10 bases lay in between. CDR3 region: CASSSGGDQPQHF. Written as DNA, the CDR3 is TGTGCCAGCAGTAGTGGGGGGGATCAGCCCCAGCATTTT.

A single count supports this clone. V is TRBV3-1 (or the pseudogene TRBV3-2) and J is TRBJ1-5; TRBD1 agrees at 11 bases. The CDR3 consists of 19 residues. Unmatched junction bases numbered 11, after V lost 0 bases and J lost 4 bases. The germline V gene has CDR1 LGHDT and CDR2 YNNKEL (reference sequence). The chain's CDR3 is CASSQDRPGQGAQNQPQHF. CDR3 coding DNA: TGTGCCAGCAGCCAAGATCGGCCTGGACAGGGGGCCCAGAATCAGCCCCAGCATTTT.

V is TRBV29-1 and J is TRBJ2-2, with 9 bases aligning to TRBD1. Germline values: CDR1 SQVTM, CDR2 ANQGSEA. V trimming: 7 bases; J trimming: 7 bases; junction bases outside the gene matches: 10. The CDR3 runs to 14 residues. The CDR3 loop reads CSAEGQGRGGELFF. Here the CDR3 DNA reads TGCAGCGCCGAGGGACAGGGACGGGGCGGGGAGCTGTTTTTT.

The chain recombines TRBV4-2 with TRBJ1-4; D is perhaps TRBD1 (5 bases). The CDR3 has 14 residues. Germline V gene data show CDR1 as LGHNA and CDR2 as YNFKEQ. V gave up 0 bases and J gave up 12 bases, with 14 bases separating them. CDR3 loop: CASSQDIVPGELFF. In DNA, the CDR3 is TGTGCCAGCAGCCAAGATATCGTACCGGGGGAACTGTTTTTT.

This clone was observed many times. This sequence joins TRBV2 and TRBJ1-1, with a tentative D call TRBD1 (6 bases). CDR1 is SNHLY, CDR2 FYNNEI, per germline. V lost 7 bases and J 0 bases, leaving 12 bases between the germline ends. CDR3 length: 14 amino acids. CDR3 loop: CASNPGVMNTEAFF. The DNA for the CDR3 is TGTGCCAGCAACCCAGGGGTCATGAACACTGAAGCTTTCTTT.

The chain combines TRBV18 with TRBJ2-5, with D tentatively TRBD2 (6 bases). V was clipped by 4 bases and J by 1 base, with 13 bases between them. The CDR3 totals 15 residues. Looked up from germline, CDR1 is KGHSH and CDR2 is LQKENI. This chain's CDR3 is CASSQWEAPQETQYF. The CDR3 nucleotides read TGTGCCAGCTCACAATGGGAGGCCCCCCAAGAGACCCAGTACTTC.